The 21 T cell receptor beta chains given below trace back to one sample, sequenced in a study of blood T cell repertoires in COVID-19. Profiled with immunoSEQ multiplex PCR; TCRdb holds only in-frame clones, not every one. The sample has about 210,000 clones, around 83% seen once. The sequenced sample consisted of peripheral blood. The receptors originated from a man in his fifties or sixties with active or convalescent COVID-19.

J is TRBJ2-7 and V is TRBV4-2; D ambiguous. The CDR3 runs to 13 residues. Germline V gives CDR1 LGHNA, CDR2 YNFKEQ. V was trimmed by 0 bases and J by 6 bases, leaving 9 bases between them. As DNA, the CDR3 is TGTGCCAGCAGCCAAGAGAAAATGGCCGAGCAGTACTTC. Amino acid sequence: CASSQEKMAEQYF.

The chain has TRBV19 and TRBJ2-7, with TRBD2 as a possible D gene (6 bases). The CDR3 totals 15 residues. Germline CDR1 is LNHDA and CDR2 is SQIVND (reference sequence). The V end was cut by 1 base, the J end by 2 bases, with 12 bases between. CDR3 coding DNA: TGTGCCAGTAGTATAGTTGCAGGGAGGACCTACGAGCAGTACTTC. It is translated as CASSIVAGRTYEQYF.

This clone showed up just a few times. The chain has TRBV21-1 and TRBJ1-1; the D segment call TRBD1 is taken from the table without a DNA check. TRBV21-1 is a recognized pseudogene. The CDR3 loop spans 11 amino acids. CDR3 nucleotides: TGTGCCAGCAGCAACAACAGTGAAGCTTTCTTT. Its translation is CASSNNSEAFF.

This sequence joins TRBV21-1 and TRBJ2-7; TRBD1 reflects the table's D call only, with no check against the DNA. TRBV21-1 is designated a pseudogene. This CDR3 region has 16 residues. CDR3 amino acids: CASSNFPGQGANEQYF. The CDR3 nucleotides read TGTGCCAGCAGCAACTTCCCGGGACAGGGGGCCAACGAGCAGTACTTC.

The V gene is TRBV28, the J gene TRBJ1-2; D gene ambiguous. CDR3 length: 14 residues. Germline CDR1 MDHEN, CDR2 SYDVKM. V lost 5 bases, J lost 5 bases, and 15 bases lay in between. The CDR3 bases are TGTGCCAGCAGTAGCCCAAGCGGACGGTATGGCTACACCTTC. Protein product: CASSSPSGRYGYTF.

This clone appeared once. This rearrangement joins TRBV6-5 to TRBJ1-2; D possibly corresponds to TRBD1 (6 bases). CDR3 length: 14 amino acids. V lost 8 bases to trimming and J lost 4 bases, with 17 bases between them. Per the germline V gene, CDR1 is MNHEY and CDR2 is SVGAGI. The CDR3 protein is CASLPQGTSYGYTF. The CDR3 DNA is TGTGCCAGCCTACCCCAGGGGACCTCCTATGGCTACACCTTC.

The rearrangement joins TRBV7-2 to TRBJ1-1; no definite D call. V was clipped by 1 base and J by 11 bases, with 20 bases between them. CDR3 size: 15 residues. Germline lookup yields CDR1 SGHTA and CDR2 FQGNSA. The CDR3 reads CASSLVPAGDSAAFF. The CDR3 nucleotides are TGTGCCAGCAGCTTAGTCCCGGCGGGTGACTCGGCGGCTTTCTTT.

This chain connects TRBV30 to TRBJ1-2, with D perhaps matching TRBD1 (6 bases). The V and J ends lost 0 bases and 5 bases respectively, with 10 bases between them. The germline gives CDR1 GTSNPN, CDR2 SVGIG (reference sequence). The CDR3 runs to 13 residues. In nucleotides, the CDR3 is TGTGCCTGGAGTGTACCTGGACAGTATGGCTACACCTTC. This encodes CAWSVPGQYGYTF.

The CDR3 spells CASSLLGRVNNYGYTF. In DNA, the CDR3 is TGTGCCAGCAGTTTATTGGGCAGGGTTAATAACTATGGCTACACCTTC. The chain combines TRBV28 with TRBJ1-2, with D possibly TRBD1 on 5 matching bases. CDR1 and CDR2 from the germline V gene are MDHEN and SYDVKM. V was trimmed by 1 base and J by 1 base, leaving 13 bases between them. CDR3 length: 16 amino acids.

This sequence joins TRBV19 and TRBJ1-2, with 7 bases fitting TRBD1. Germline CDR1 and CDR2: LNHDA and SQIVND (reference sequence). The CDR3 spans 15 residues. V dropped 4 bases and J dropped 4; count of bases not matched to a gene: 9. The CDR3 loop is CASSRVEAGGYGYTF. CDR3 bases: TGTGCCAGTAGTAGAGTCGAGGCAGGGGGCTATGGCTACACCTTC.

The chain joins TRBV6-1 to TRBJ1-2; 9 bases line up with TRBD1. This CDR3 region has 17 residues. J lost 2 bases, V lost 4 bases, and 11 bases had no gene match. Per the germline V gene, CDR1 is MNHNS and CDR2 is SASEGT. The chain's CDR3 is CASSGRDRDGVNYGYTF. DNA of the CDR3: TGTGCCAGCAGTGGCCGGGACAGGGATGGGGTGAACTATGGCTACACCTTC.

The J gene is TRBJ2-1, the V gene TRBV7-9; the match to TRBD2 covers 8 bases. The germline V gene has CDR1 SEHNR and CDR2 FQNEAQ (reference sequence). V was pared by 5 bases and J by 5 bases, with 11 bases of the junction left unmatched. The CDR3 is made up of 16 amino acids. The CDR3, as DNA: TGTGCCAGCAGCCAAAGACTAGCGACAGCTAACAATGAGCAGTTCTTC. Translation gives CASSQRLATANNEQFF.

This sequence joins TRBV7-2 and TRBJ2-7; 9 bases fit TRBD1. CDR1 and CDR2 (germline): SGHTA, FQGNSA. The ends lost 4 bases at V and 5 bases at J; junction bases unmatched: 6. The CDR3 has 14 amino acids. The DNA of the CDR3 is TGTGCCAGCAGCTCTTGGACAGGGGAGGACGAGCAGTACTTC. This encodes CASSSWTGEDEQYF.

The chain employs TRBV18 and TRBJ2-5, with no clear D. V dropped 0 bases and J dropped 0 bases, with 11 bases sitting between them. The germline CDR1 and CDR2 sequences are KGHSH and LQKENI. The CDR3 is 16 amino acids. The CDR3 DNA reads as TGTGCCAGCTCACCACCGGGTGGAGTCTACCAAGAGACCCAGTACTTC. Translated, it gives CASSPPGGVYQETQYF.

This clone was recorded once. Written as DNA, the CDR3 is TGTGCCACCAGCAAGGGACTAGCGGGGGAAGAGACCCAGTACTTC. As protein: CATSKGLAGEETQYF. The chain couples TRBV15 to TRBJ2-5; 14 bases match TRBD2. J gave up 3 bases and V 4 bases, and 1 base lay outside the gene matches. Germline V gene data show CDR1 as LNHNV and CDR2 as YYDKDF (reference sequence). The CDR3 is 15 amino acids.

The DNA of the CDR3 is TGTGCCTGGAACGGACAGGGGAGGCAGCCCCAGCATTTT. As protein: CAWNGQGRQPQHF. V gene TRBV30 combines with J gene TRBJ1-5, with 9 bases that match TRBD1. V shed 4 bases and J 7 bases; nucleotides not matched to a gene: 5. The CDR3 sequence is 13 residues long. Germline V CDR1 and CDR2: GTSNPN, SVGIG (reference sequence).

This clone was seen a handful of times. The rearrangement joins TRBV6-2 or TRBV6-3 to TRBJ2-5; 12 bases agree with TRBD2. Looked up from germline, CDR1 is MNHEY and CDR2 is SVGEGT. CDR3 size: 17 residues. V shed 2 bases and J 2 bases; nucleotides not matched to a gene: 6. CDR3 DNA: TGTGCCAGCAGTTACCCAGGACTAGCGGGGATTCAAGAGACCCAGTACTTC. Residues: CASSYPGLAGIQETQYF.

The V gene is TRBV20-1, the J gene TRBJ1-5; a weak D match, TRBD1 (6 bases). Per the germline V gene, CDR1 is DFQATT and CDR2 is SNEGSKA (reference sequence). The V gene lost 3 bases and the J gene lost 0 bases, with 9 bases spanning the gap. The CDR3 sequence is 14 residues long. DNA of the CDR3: TGCAGTGCTAGTCGGGACAATAGCAATCAGCCCCAGCATTTT. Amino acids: CSASRDNSNQPQHF.

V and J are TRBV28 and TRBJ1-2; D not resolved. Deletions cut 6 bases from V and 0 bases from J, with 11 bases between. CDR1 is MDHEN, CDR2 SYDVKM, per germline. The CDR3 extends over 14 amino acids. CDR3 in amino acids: CASSLRQANYGYTF. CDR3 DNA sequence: TGTGCCAGCAGCCTCCGGCAGGCTAACTATGGCTACACCTTC.

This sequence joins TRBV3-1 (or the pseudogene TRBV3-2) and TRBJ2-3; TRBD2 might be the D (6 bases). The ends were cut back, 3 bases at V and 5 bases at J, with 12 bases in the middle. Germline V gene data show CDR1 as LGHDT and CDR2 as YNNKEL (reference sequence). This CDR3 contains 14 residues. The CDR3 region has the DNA TGTGCCAGCAGCCAGCACCTGGGGGGAGATACGCAGTATTTT. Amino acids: CASSQHLGGDTQYF.

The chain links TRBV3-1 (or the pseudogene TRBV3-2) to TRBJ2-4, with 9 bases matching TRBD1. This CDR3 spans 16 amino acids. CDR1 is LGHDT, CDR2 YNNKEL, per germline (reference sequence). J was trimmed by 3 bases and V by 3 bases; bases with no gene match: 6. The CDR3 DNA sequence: TGTGCCAGCAGCCACTACAGGGGGCAGCACAAAAACATTCAGTACTTC. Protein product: CASSHYRGQHKNIQYF.